Below, one TCR beta chain is given with its context. Antigen specificity is unknown. The junction departs from germline at one end; a sequencing error may be responsible. The data stem from a study of blood T cells in healthy people across ages. The people who gave samples were healthy Caucasians from Russia, aged about 6 to 100. Germline CDR1 SEHNR, CDR2 FQNEAQ (reference sequence). The CDR3 is 14 amino acids. Study-wide results and caveats: TCR beta diversity was tightly associated with the proportion of naive T cells. Among long-lived donors, naive CD4+ cells were more numerous and diversity higher than in aged donors. It was held that the diversity estimates obtained from one million T cells were underestimates.

A J-beta primer mix and a sample-barcoded 5' primer were used in a second PCR of roughly 7 to 12 cycles. TCRdb re-analysed the 5' RACE reads in MiXCR, keeping a single row per CDR3 protein. The sample holds about 1.7 million distinct CDR3 sequences, 25% to 30% seen once. Sequencing was done on a sample of blood. The rearrangement uses TRBV7-9 and TRBJ2-4, with D perhaps TRBD1 (6 bases). The receptor was isolated from a woman in her 30s in good health. In DNA form, the CDR3 reads TGTGCCAGCAGCTCCCCCGGGACACCAAACATTCGGTACTTC. As protein: CASSSPGTPNIRYF. Looking up the rest from reference TRBV7-9 and TRBJ2-4 gives the full variable domain: DTGVSQNPRHKITKRGQNVTFRCDPISEHNRLYWYRQTLGQGPEFLTYFQNEAQLEKSRLLSDRFSAERPKGSFSTLEIQRTEQGDSAMYLCASSSPGTPNIRYFGAGTRLSVL.